This T cell receptor (beta chain) derives from a study of T cell responses to AZD1222 COVID-19 vaccine (dated by TCRdb to about 2021). Regarding the complete study: A total of around 240 trial participants underwent TCR sequencing, of whom 207 received two doses of AZD1222 and about 26 received two doses of the MenACWY control vaccine. Trial participants were enrolled by age into subgroups of 18-55, 56-69 and 70-plus years, and around 150, 29 and 61 TCR-sequenced participants, respectively, were included in these subgroups. Findings and caveats that apply to the study as a whole: Most participants were white British and females outnumbered males, and the authors suggested that clonal diversity may have been underestimated. After two AZD1222 doses, both the breadth and the depth of spike-specific TCRs were significantly higher than at day 0 and than in MenACWY recipients. Nearly half of unique spike-specific TCRs reportedly recognized epitopes outside regions mutated in the B.1.351 and B.1.1.7 variants. Vaccine-associated CD4 TCRs spanned the whole spike protein, with dominant responses in regions 160-218 and 743-854. Conclusions about previously exposed vaccinees are limited, since just five to seven AZD1222 recipients were seropositive for SARS-CoV-2 at baseline. Because no day 14 peak-response samples were available, repertoires were characterized only after the peak T cell response. The 56-69-year group was small, and its depth increase did not reach significance, likely because of low power.

The CDR3 regions of human TCRbeta chains were subjected to immunosequencing. The paper's processing steps were these. Repertoire TCRs were checked for matches against a reference library of SARS-CoV-2-specific TCRs that had been generated using the MIRA antigen-specificity platform. Breadth was defined as the fraction of unique TCRs that were SARS-CoV-2-associated. Depth was defined as the fraction of total T cells that were SARS-CoV-2-associated. Each spike-specific TCR was assigned to its reactive spike region and to a CD4 or CD8 class using the MIRA data. Log10-transformed breadth and depth values were compared by one-way ANOVA with Sidak's multiple comparisons tests. TCRdb's version of the immuneACCESS table is confined to in-frame rearrangements and falls short of the full clone set. An unresolved V gene accounts for under half of the shortfall where checked; the remainder is of unknown origin. The DNA was the basis for D and trimming; V, J and clone size are from that table. The sample table contains approximately 150,000 clones; only one count was recorded for 88% of them. The top ten clonotypes cover about 5.4% of the sample.

Note on this clone: Its antigen remains undetermined. It has no much larger one-base neighbor in the sample; base qualities were not kept.

The time point label, read with the paper, signifies: about 28 days (+/-7) after the second vaccine dose. This sample's treatment or condition label indicates: meningococcal conjugate vaccine given as trial control. Samples from vaccinated people were obtained from the UK trials COV001 and COV002, which included a single-blind randomized controlled phase 2/3 trial of AZD1222 (ChAdOx1 nCoV-19) in healthy adults. Trial participant PBMC samples were collected at day 0 and day 28 after the second dose for TCRbeta chain sequencing. V lost 11 bases and J lost 0 bases; the stretch between them is 26 bases long. The germline V gene (reference sequence) provides CDR1 LNHDA and CDR2 SQIVND. Counted from cysteine to phenylalanine, this CDR3 has 18 amino acids. Left in the record is the CDR3 DNA by itself, 54 bases read in frame from the first base.

This TCR was sampled from an adult who received the MenACWY meningococcal vaccine as a control. Recombination linked TRBV19 to TRBJ1-5, with the D gene too uncertain to name. The source was peripheral blood, collected 28 days after the second dose of the MenACWY control vaccine. CDR3 protein: CAAAPIGPSWDSNQPQHF. The nucleotide sequence is TGTGCCGCAGCACCGATCGGGCCGTCGTGGGATAGCAATCAGCCCCAGCATTTT.